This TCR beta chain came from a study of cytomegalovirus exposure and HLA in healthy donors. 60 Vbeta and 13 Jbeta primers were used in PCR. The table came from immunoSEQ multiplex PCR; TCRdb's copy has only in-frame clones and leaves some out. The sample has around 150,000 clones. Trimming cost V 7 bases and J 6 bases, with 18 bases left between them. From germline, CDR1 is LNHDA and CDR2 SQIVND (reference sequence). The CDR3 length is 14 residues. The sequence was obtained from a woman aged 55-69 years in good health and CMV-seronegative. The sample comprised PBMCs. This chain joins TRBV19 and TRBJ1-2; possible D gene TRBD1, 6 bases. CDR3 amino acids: CASNPTDRYNGYTF. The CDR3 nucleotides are TGTGCCAGTAACCCCACCGACAGGTACAATGGCTACACCTTC.